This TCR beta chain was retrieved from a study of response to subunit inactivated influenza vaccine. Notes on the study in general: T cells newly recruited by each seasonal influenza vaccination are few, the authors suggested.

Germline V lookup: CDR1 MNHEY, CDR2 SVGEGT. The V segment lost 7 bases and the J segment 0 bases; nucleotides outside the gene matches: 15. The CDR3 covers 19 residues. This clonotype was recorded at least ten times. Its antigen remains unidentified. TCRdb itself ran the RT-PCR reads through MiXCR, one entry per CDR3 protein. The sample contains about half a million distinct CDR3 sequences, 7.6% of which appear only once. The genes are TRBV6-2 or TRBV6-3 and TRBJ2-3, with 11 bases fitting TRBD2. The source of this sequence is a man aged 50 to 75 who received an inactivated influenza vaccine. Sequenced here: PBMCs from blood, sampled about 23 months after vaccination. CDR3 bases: TGTGCCAGCAACTTTAAAATCGGGACTAGCGGACCTAGCACAGATACGCAGTATTTT. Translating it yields CASNFKIGTSGPSTDTQYF.